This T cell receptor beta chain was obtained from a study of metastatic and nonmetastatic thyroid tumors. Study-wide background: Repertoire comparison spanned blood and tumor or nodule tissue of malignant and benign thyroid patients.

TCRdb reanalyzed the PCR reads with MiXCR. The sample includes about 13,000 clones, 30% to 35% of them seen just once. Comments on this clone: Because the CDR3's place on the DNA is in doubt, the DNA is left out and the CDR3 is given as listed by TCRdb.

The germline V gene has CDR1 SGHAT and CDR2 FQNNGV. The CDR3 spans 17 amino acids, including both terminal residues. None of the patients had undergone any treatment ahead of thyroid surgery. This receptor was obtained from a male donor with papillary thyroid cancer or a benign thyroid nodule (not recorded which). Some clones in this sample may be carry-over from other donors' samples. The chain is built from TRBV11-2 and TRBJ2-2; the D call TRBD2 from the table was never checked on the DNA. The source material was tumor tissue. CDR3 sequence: CASSSRLAGFGAGELFF.